The rows below give T cell receptor beta chains drawn from one sample of a study of T cell responses to AZD1222 COVID-19 vaccine. Using immunoSEQ multiplex PCR, the repertoire was profiled, and TCRdb retains in-frame clones only, with some absent. The sample yields roughly 150,000 clones, around nine tenths seen once. The input for sequencing was peripheral blood, taken 28 days after the second AZD1222 dose. These receptors were collected from an adult who received the AZD1222 COVID-19 vaccine. The conserved cysteine and the conserved F or W are not part of the CDR3 here.

J gene: TRBJ2-1; V gene: TRBV7-6; CDR3 protein: ASSRGGSYNEQF
J gene: TRBJ2-1; V gene: TRBV7-2; CDR3 protein: ASSLGGGSLSYNEQF
J gene: TRBJ1-2; V gene: TRBV2; CDR3 protein: ASSGGAPITMGYT
J gene: TRBJ1-3; V gene: TRBV4-1; CDR3 protein: ASSQGGRAGNTIY
J gene: TRBJ2-3; V gene: TRBV11-2; CDR3 protein: ASSYVQGTDTQY
J gene: TRBJ1-5; V gene: TRBV5-5; CDR3 protein: ASSPVLDSNQPQH
J gene: TRBJ1-5; V gene: TRBV7-6; CDR3 protein: ASSLAGDSNQPQH
J gene: TRBJ2-5; V gene: TRBV5-1; CDR3 protein: ASRYRGGEETQY
J gene: TRBJ2-1; V gene: TRBV27; CDR3 protein: ASRVERPDNEQF
J gene: TRBJ2-1; V gene: TRBV19; CDR3 protein: ATKLWTSGGAVQF
J gene: TRBJ1-2; V gene: TRBV2; CDR3 protein: ASSVQGDYGYT
J gene: TRBJ2-5; V gene: TRBV7-2; CDR3 protein: ASSAMGGETQY
J gene: TRBJ2-2; V gene: TRBV3-1/TRBV3-2; CDR3 protein: ASSQEGTGVTGELF
J gene: TRBJ1-4; V gene: TRBV28; CDR3 protein: ASSVTPDRPDGSNEKLF
J gene: TRBJ1-2; V gene: TRBV5-6; CDR3 protein: ASSLDTGGAAGYT
J gene: TRBJ2-2; V gene: TRBV27; CDR3 protein: AARLGVTGELF
J gene: TRBJ2-1; V gene: TRBV5-8; CDR3 protein: ASSFSSGDEQF
J gene: TRBJ1-2; V gene: TRBV6-2/TRBV6-3; CDR3 protein: ASSYSEQYGYT
J gene: TRBJ1-3; V gene: TRBV24-1; CDR3 protein: ATSDGRTGEENTIY
J gene: TRBJ1-3; V gene: TRBV3-1/TRBV3-2; CDR3 protein: ASSADSIINTIY
J gene: TRBJ2-7; V gene: TRBV7-2; CDR3 protein: ASSLGLGIYEQY
J gene: TRBJ1-4; V gene: TRBV5-1; CDR3 protein: ASSLDRVLDEKLF
J gene: TRBJ2-3; V gene: TRBV6-5; CDR3 protein: ASSYQGTQY
J gene: TRBJ1-5; V gene: TRBV4-1; CDR3 protein: ASSQGTGTYQPQH
J gene: TRBJ1-5; V gene: TRBV6-5; CDR3 protein: ASRKEGNQPQH
J gene: TRBJ2-5; V gene: TRBV4-1; CDR3 protein: ASSQGVAGSQETQY
J gene: TRBJ1-2; V gene: TRBV7-9; CDR3 protein: ASSSLEGGYGYT
J gene: TRBJ2-7; V gene: TRBV3-1/TRBV3-2; CDR3 protein: ASSQVRSPTGPRLSYEQY
J gene: TRBJ2-1; V gene: TRBV2; CDR3 protein: ASSLSSGGESSYNEQF
J gene: TRBJ2-2; V gene: TRBV4-1; CDR3 protein: ASSTLRGRKTTPNTGELF
J gene: TRBJ1-1; V gene: TRBV2; CDR3 protein: ASRTGGIEAF
J gene: TRBJ1-1; V gene: TRBV4-1; CDR3 protein: ASSQPRQGGTEAF
J gene: TRBJ1-5; V gene: TRBV19; CDR3 protein: ASSLGDRGNQPQH
J gene: TRBJ1-1; V gene: TRBV18; CDR3 protein: ASSWGLDTEAF
J gene: TRBJ1-5; V gene: TRBV5-6; CDR3 protein: ASSLGKQPQH
J gene: TRBJ1-2; V gene: TRBV7-9; CDR3 protein: ASSPATRGGFLT
J gene: TRBJ1-6; V gene: TRBV7-9; CDR3 protein: ASSSDSSVSPLH
J gene: TRBJ1-2; V gene: TRBV10-3; CDR3 protein: AITETVSGGYT
J gene: TRBJ2-2; V gene: TRBV5-6; CDR3 protein: ASSLAGGPPPGELF
J gene: TRBJ2-2; V gene: TRBV5-4; CDR3 protein: ASSEGASTGELF
J gene: TRBJ2-2; V gene: TRBV6-5; CDR3 protein: ASSRTGELF
J gene: TRBJ1-2; V gene: TRBV6-5; CDR3 protein: ASSYARQGGGYT
J gene: TRBJ1-3; V gene: TRBV2; CDR3 protein: ASTPDRGSLGDTIY
J gene: TRBJ1-1; V gene: TRBV19; CDR3 protein: ASSPRQTYTEAF
J gene: TRBJ2-7; V gene: TRBV5-1; CDR3 protein: ASSLEGQGSYEQY
J gene: TRBJ2-5; V gene: TRBV4-1; CDR3 protein: ASSQGVVETQY
J gene: TRBJ1-6; V gene: TRBV6-5; CDR3 protein: ASSKPTDSNSPLH
J gene: TRBJ1-6; V gene: TRBV5-1; CDR3 protein: ASSTSTGRNSPLH